The clone carrying this T cell receptor (beta chain) has at least ten counts. The antigen is undetermined. One entry per CDR3 protein results from TCRdb running MiXCR on the 5' RACE reads. The table includes 80,000 to 100,000 distinct CDR3 sequences, under 4.5% detected once. Unmatched junction bases numbered 18, after V lost 5 bases and J lost 11 bases. Germline CDR1 is SEHNR and CDR2 is FQNEAQ (reference sequence). The CDR3 length is 17 residues. This sample is drawn from a study of neurological immune-mediated disorders. Study findings and constraints: Levels of TCR clonal expansion peaked in HTLV-1-associated myelopathy and reached their lowest in multiple sclerosis, under those of healthy controls. Phylogenetically, 18 of 34 multiple sclerosis patients' repertoires fell into one related-CDR3 cluster, a possible signature.

PBMCs stored at -80 C, numbering 2 million, were the origin of the unsorted libraries. The TCR originated in a woman aged 45-60 years with multiple sclerosis. What was sequenced was PBMCs. The rearrangement joins TRBV7-9 to TRBJ1-5; 10 bases align to TRBD1. The DNA of the CDR3 is TGTGCCAGCAGCGGGACCGGAGTAGGGACAGGGGTCGGGTCCCAGCATTTT. As protein: CASSGTGVGTGVGSQHF.